The clone carrying this T cell receptor beta chain is a singleton in its sample. The antigen remains undetermined. These data originate in a study of cytomegalovirus exposure and HLA in healthy donors. Study at large: Most donors, just over 80% of a few hundred genotyped, fell in the Caucasian-associated ancestry cluster.

Trimming cost V 0 bases and J 1 base, with 8 bases left between them. The CDR3 is made up of 14 amino acids. CDR1 and CDR2 from the germline V gene are GTSNPN and SVGIG (reference sequence). Study-level results: Among the most significant clusters, several appeared linked to common viral pathogens in a later analysis. Based on reports, TCR beta sequences accurately predicted HLA-A and HLA-B alleles for most subjects.

PCR primers comprised 60 Vbeta and 13 Jbeta primers. Original data processing: Unique TCR beta chains numbered around 80 million in a later analysis, with roughly 10 million shared. The table came from immunoSEQ multiplex PCR; TCRdb's copy has only in-frame clones and leaves some out. The V and J calls and clone size are taken from that table; D and trimming were inferred from the DNA. Of tens of thousands of clones in the sample, around 64% are singletons; the top ten hold under 2.5%. The clonotype originates from a man in his thirties or forties in good health and CMV-seronegative. Sequencing was performed on PBMCs. This chain links TRBV30 with TRBJ2-3; the D gene is possibly TRBD2 (6 bases). The CDR3 sequence: CAWSVGGGTDTQYF. The CDR3 nucleotides are TGTGCCTGGAGTGTAGGCGGGGGCACAGATACGCAGTATTTT.